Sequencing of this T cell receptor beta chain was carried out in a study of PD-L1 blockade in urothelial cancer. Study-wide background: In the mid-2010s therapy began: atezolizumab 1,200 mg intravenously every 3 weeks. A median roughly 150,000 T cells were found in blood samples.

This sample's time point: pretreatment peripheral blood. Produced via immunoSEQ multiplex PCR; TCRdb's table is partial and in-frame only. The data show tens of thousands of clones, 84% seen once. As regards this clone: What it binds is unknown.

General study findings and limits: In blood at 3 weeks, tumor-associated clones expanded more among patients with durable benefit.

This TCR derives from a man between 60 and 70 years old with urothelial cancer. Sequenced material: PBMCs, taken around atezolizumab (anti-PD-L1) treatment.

Here the CDR3 DNA reads TGCGCCAGCAGCTTCGGTCCAGGTATGAACACTGAAGCTTTCTTT. This sequence encodes CASSFGPGMNTEAFF. The V gene is TRBV5-1, the J gene TRBJ1-1; D remains ambiguous. CDR3 length equals 15 residues. CDR1 is SGHRS, CDR2 YFSETQ, per germline. Trimming removed 2 bases at V and 0 bases at J, with 11 bases between.